This T cell receptor (beta chain) came from a study of blood T cell repertoires in COVID-19. Overall study: There were acute and convalescent COVID-19 samples, and they came from the United States, Italy and Spain. Sources were T cells, B-cell-depleted T cells, or PBMCs; the material itself was cDNA or gDNA.

Authors' processing steps: Amplification with reference gene primers provided the estimates of nucleated cell counts. Clones were read by immunoSEQ multiplex PCR, and TCRdb kept only the in-frame ones, dropping some. V and J calls and clone size are as listed in that table; D and trimming were resolved from the DNA. This sample has 180,000 or so clones, with around nine tenths found just once. V was clipped by 3 bases and J by 7 bases, with 16 bases between them. This CDR3 region has 15 residues. Germline V gene data show CDR1 as LNHDA and CDR2 as SQIVND (reference sequence). The sample consisted of peripheral blood. The clonotype comes from a man between 18 and 35 years old with active or convalescent COVID-19. V is TRBV19 and J is TRBJ1-5; D is undetermined. The CDR3 DNA reads as TGTGCCAGTAGTATCGGAGTGCGGGGAGAGCAGCCCCAGCATTTT. This codes for CASSIGVRGEQPQHF.